These 13 T cell receptor beta chains came from one sample sequenced in a study of blood T cells in healthy people across ages. The authors ran a second PCR of 7 to 11 cycles using a sample-barcoded 5' primer and a J-beta primer mix. Each CDR3 protein gets one entry after TCRdb re-called the 5' RACE reads with MiXCR. The sample yields about 780,000 distinct CDR3 sequences, around 50% seen once. Source material: blood. The receptors come from a man older than 75 in good health.

The table lists this clonotype with many counts. V and J are TRBV7-9 and TRBJ1-5; D possibly corresponds to TRBD1 (5 bases). Trimming cost V 1 base and J 2 bases, with 6 bases left between them. Germline assignment: CDR1 SEHNR and CDR2 FQNEAQ (reference sequence). The CDR3 extends over 14 amino acids. CDR3 nucleotides: TGTGCCAGCAGCTTAGGAGGGGGCAATCAGCCCCAGCATTTT. Amino acid sequence: CASSLGGGNQPQHF.

This clonotype was counted only a few times. The genes are TRBV4-3 and TRBJ2-7, with a tentative D call TRBD2 (6 bases). This CDR3 is built from 14 residues. Germline V gives CDR1 LGHNA, CDR2 YSLEER. V lost 0 bases and J lost 5, with 11 bases in between. In nucleotides, the CDR3 is TGCGCCAGCAGCCAAGATCACGGGAGCGACGAGCAGTACTTC. Its translation: CASSQDHGSDEQYF.

V usage is TRBV4-3 and J usage is TRBJ1-2; maybe TRBD1 (5 bases). Trimming pared 3 bases from V and 4 bases from J, leaving 12 bases between. Germline CDR1 reads LGHNA; CDR2 reads YSLEER. The CDR3 length is 14 residues. The CDR3, as DNA: TGCGCCAGCAGCCAGGCCCGGGACCTCTATGGCTACACCTTC. Its protein product is CASSQARDLYGYTF.

J is TRBJ2-3 and V is TRBV9; 7 nucleotides match TRBD1. Per the germline V gene, CDR1 is SGDLS and CDR2 is YYNGEE. The CDR3 length is 16 residues. With 2 bases clipped from V and 4 bases from J, the junction kept 10 bases outside the gene matches. In DNA, the CDR3 is TGTGCCAGCAGCGTCGGGCACAGACAGGGTGCAGATACGCAGTATTTT. Its translation: CASSVGHRQGADTQYF.

The V call is TRBV7-2, the J call TRBJ2-1; 8 nucleotides align to TRBD1. This CDR3 spans 15 amino acids. With V trimmed by 5 bases and J by 4 bases, 7 bases remained unmatched. The V gene's germline CDR1 is SGHTA and CDR2 FQGNSA. For the CDR3, the DNA is TGTGCCAGCAGCAGACAGGGGACTGAGTACAATGAGCAGTTCTTC. Protein sequence: CASSRQGTEYNEQFF.

This clonotype showed up just once. This chain joins TRBV20-1 and TRBJ2-3; possible D gene TRBD2, 5 bases. This CDR3 has 13 residues. Trimming left V 4 bases short and J 3 bases short, with 11 bases between. Germline CDR1 reads DFQATT; CDR2 reads SNEGSKA (reference sequence). Here the CDR3 DNA reads TGCAGTGCTAACGCGAGAGGGACAGATACGCAGTATTTT. This encodes CSANARGTDTQYF.

Comment on this clonotype: Just one base apart from a much larger clone, this may be a read error. In DNA form, the CDR3 reads TGCGCCAGCAGCATTGGGGGGACTAGCCTAAGCACAGATACGCAGAATTTT. Translated: CASSIGGTSLSTDTQNF. This chain links TRBV5-1 with TRBJ2-3; 9 positions match TRBD2. The CDR3 has 17 residues. Germline V gives CDR1 SGHRS, CDR2 YFSETQ.

The rearrangement uses TRBV2 and TRBJ2-5; TRBD1 aligns across 7 bases. The J call is doubtful: the DNA matches TRBJ2-7 better. This CDR3 is 14 amino acids long. Germline V CDR1 and CDR2: SNHLY, FYNNEI. The CDR3 protein is CASTGVGQAAEQYF. CDR3 nucleotides: TGTGCCAGCACGGGTGTCGGACAGGCGGCCGAGCAGTACTTC.

This CDR3 is CSAPAAGGNFREQFF. DNA for the CDR3: TGCAGTGCCCCGGCCGCGGGAGGGAACTTTCGCGAGCAGTTCTTC. The chain is built from TRBV20-1 and TRBJ2-1, with TRBD2 matching over 9 bases. Germline loops: CDR1 DFQATT, CDR2 SNEGSKA (reference sequence). V was pared by 6 bases and J by 10 bases, with 16 bases of the junction left unmatched. The CDR3 loop spans 15 amino acids.

This clonotype showed up many times. The genes are TRBV3-1 and TRBJ2-3; D is possibly TRBD1 or TRBD2 (5 bases each). V lost 3 bases, J lost 9 bases, and 16 bases lay in between. Germline V CDR1 and CDR2: LGHDT, YNNKEL (reference sequence). The CDR3 consists of 14 residues. The CDR3 nucleotides are TGTGCCAGCAGCCACGCCGGAAGGGGAGTCACGCAGTATTTT. Translated, it gives CASSHAGRGVTQYF.

The chain links TRBV5-1 to TRBJ1-4; TRBD1 matches 7 bases. CDR1 and CDR2 from the germline V gene are SGHRS and YFSETQ. The V segment lost 4 bases and the J segment 7 bases; nucleotides outside the gene matches: 7. The length of the CDR3 is 14 residues. This CDR3 reads CASSPRTGGEKLFF. CDR3 nucleotide sequence: TGCGCCAGCAGCCCACGGACAGGAGGTGAAAAACTGTTTTTT.

The chain recombines TRBV7-2 with TRBJ2-5; D unclear. The germline V and J ends were trimmed by 5 bases and 11 bases, with 24 bases remaining between them. The CDR3 has 15 residues. Germline V gives CDR1 SGHTA, CDR2 FQGNSA. The CDR3 DNA follows: TGTGCCAGCAGCGGCGGTGGAGCGCGAAACAATGAGCAGTACTTC. Protein sequence: CASSGGGARNNEQYF.

The chain combines TRBV12-3 or TRBV12-4 with TRBJ2-7, with TRBD1 as a possible D gene (5 bases). The end of the DNA aligns better with TRBJ2-5, so the J call may be wrong. The CDR3 sequence is 14 residues long. CDR3 bases: TGTGCCAGCAATCCGACAGATGCAAGTGAGACCCAGTACTTC. It translates to CASNPTDASETQYF.